A selection of T cell receptor beta chains follows, all from one sample in a study of control samples from healthy donors and cancer patients. Libraries were prepared by immunoSEQ multiplex PCR; TCRdb keeps only in-frame clonotypes and omits some of them. The sample yields under 80,000 clones, over 75% seen once. Sequencing was done on a sample of blood. All receptors derive from a middle-aged man in good health. CDR3s include the opening cysteine and the closing phenylalanine or tryptophan. The D gene is left open where the match is weak. Clone size is stated in some rows and not others, as once, few, many or a class when expanded.

clone size	V gene	D gene	J gene	CDR3 DNA	CDR3 protein
NA	TRBV6-5	NA	TRBJ2-7	TGTGCCAGCAGTTACACATTCGGCGAGCAGTACTTC	CASSYTFGEQYF
NA	TRBV5-1	NA	TRBJ1-2	TGCGCCAGCAGCTTGTCCCCCGGACAGTCCTATGGCTACACCTTC	CASSLSPGQSYGYTF
NA	TRBV7-5	NA	TRBJ1-1	TGTGTCAGAACTGTAGGGTATATCACTGAAGCTTTCTTT	CVRTVGYITEAFF
NA	TRBV9	NA	TRBJ2-7	TGTGCCAGCAGCAACAATGACGTAGGGGAGCAGTACTTC	CASSNNDVGEQYF
NA	TRBV4-3	NA	TRBJ1-1	TGCGCCAGCAGCCAAGATGGCGTCGCTTTCTTT	CASSQDGVAFF
NA	TRBV11-3	TRBD2	TRBJ2-7	TGTGCCAGCAGCCCGGGGACTAGCGCAACGATCTCCTACGAGCAGTACTTC	CASSPGTSATISYEQYF
NA	TRBV7-2	TRBD1	TRBJ1-6	TGTGCCAGCAGTCCAGGACAGGGGGCGTATAATTCACCCCTCCACTTT	CASSPGQGAYNSPLHF
NA	TRBV6-2/TRBV6-3	NA	TRBJ2-7	TGTGCCAGCAGTTACGGTCAGTACTACGAGCAGTACTTC	CASSYGQYYEQYF
NA	TRBV10-3	NA	TRBJ2-1	TGTGCCATCAGGTGGGAGAGCTCCTACAATGAGCAGTTCTTC	CAIRWESSYNEQFF
NA	TRBV24-1	TRBD1	TRBJ1-1	TGTGCCACCAGCACAGGGGCTTTTGGGACTGAAGCTTTCTTT	CATSTGAFGTEAFF
NA	TRBV6-5	TRBD1	TRBJ1-2	TGTGCCAGCAGACAGGGGGCGGGCTATGGCTACACCTTC	CASRQGAGYGYTF
few	TRBV21-1	NA	TRBJ2-2	TGTGCCAGCAGCAAAGTGTGGGACACCGGGGAGCTGTTTTTT	CASSKVWDTGELFF
NA	TRBV10-1	NA	TRBJ2-3	TGCGCCAGCAGGGGGAGCGGCACAGATACGCAGTATTTT	CASRGSGTDTQYF
NA	TRBV27	NA	TRBJ1-1	TGTGCCAGCAGTTTATGGCGGGACACTGAAGCTTTCTTT	CASSLWRDTEAFF
few	TRBV5-5	NA	TRBJ2-2	TGTGCCAGCAGGTTCGTCCAACTCATGAACACCGGGGAGCTGTTTTTT	CASRFVQLMNTGELFF
NA	TRBV7-9	NA	TRBJ1-2	TGTGCCAGCAGCTTAGAAGCCCAAACGCATGGCTACACCTTC	CASSLEAQTHGYTF
NA	TRBV14	TRBD2	TRBJ2-2	TGTGCCAGCAGCAGAACTAGCGGGAGGCGAGACACCGGGGAGCTGTTTTTT	CASSRTSGRRDTGELFF
few	TRBV9	TRBD2	TRBJ2-5	TGTGCCAGCAGCGAAGCGGGGGTCCAAGAGACCCAGTACTTC	CASSEAGVQETQYF
NA	TRBV9	NA	TRBJ1-6	TGTGCCAGCAGCGCCGCAGGGATGCTAGGTTCACCCCTCCACTTT	CASSAAGMLGSPLHF
NA	TRBV18	NA	TRBJ1-1	TGTGCCAGCTCACCACGGGACGGTAACACTGAAGCTTTCTTT	CASSPRDGNTEAFF
NA	TRBV6-6	NA	TRBJ1-2	TGTGCCAGCAGTTACGAGAACAGGGCCAACTATGGCTACACCTTC	CASSYENRANYGYTF
NA	TRBV5-1	NA	TRBJ1-6	TGCGCCAGCAGCCCAACCCTCAACGGGATTAATTCACCCCTCCACTTT	CASSPTLNGINSPLHF
NA	TRBV5-6	TRBD1	TRBJ1-2	TGTGCCAGCAGCTTTCTGACCGGGACAGCAAACTATGGCTACACCTTC	CASSFLTGTANYGYTF
NA	TRBV7-6	NA	TRBJ2-7	TGTGCCAGCAGTCCTACGTCCCGGCAGGCCTACGAGCAGTACTTC	CASSPTSRQAYEQYF
NA	TRBV4-1	TRBD1	TRBJ1-2	TGCGCCAGCAGCCAGGGGAGAGGGACAGAGCCTTTCTATGGCTACACCTTC	CASSQGRGTEPFYGYTF
NA	TRBV10-3	NA	TRBJ1-1	TGTGCCATCAGTGAGACTCGGACAGCCTCAAACACTGAAGCTTTCTTT	CAISETRTASNTEAFF
NA	TRBV14	NA	TRBJ1-3	TGTGCCAGCAGCATAAAGTTACCCCTTTCTGGAAACACCATATATTTT	CASSIKLPLSGNTIYF
NA	TRBV5-1	TRBD1	TRBJ1-2	TGCGCCAGCAGCCCCCTAATCGGGACAGGGGTTCTTACTAACTATGGCTACACCTTC	CASSPLIGTGVLTNYGYTF
once	TRBV27	NA	TRBJ1-1	TGTGCCAGCAGCCTACTGACAGGGAACACTGAAGCTTTCTTT	CASSLLTGNTEAFF